This TCR beta chain was recorded in a study of shared clonotypes between healthy human individuals (dated by TCRdb to the early 2020s). In terms of the full investigation: The cohort included three men and a couple of women between 18 and 49 years of age. Each donor's leukapheresis produced roughly between roughly 0.85 and 10 billion PBMCs. For each donor, three plates each were used for CD4 naive and CD4 memory, two plates were used for CD8 naive, and one plate was used for CD8 memory. To increase sequencing depth and limit assay-specific biases, different laboratories used diverse techniques to prepare libraries and sequence TCR repertoires. To estimate repertoire size and how much clonotypes are shared between individuals, the study performed deep sequencing of blood TCR repertoires from 4 to 6 healthy adults.

Donors were healthy HIV-negative adults with no recently reported acute infections or vaccinations. Every donor was a Caucasian adult living in Nashville, Tennessee, USA. CD4+ T cells were enriched by magnetic negative selection, after which naive cells were positively selected on CD45RA and the negative fraction was taken as the memory subset. Blood was collected by leukapheresis, and PBMCs were isolated by Ficoll-Histopaque density gradient centrifugation and then cryopreserved in liquid nitrogen vapor phase. Purity and quantity of every magnetically sorted T cell population were checked by analytical flow cytometry. Each sorted fraction had its genomic DNA isolated and then quantified by UV absorbance on a Nanodrop 2000c. To note about this clone: What antigen it recognizes has not been identified. No much larger clone is present one base from it, and per-base qualities are unavailable.

Using the deep immunoSEQ assay, multiplex PCR amplified TCR CDR3 regions from genomic DNA. Extracted genomic DNA from each cell subset was distributed evenly across all wells of several immunoSEQ 96-well plates, and each plate was treated as a replicate. For sorted subsets, approximately 200 ng of genomic DNA, equivalent to 30,000 or so T cell genomes, went into each replicate PCR. The purified libraries were quantified using a Qubit 3.0 fluorometer, sized with a Bioanalyzer 2100, and then quantified again using the KAPA Library Quantification kit. Each immunoSEQ 96-well plate was sequenced on its own single-read 150-cycle Illumina NextSeq 550 flow cell. Regarding the original processing steps: Because the immunoSEQ output included only junctional sequences and no quality scores, the filtering could not be the same as the filtering used for full-length reads. To assign V/J genes and CDR3, sequences were annotated using PyIR, a Python wrapper for IgBLAST v1.9, with IMGT germline references. Reads were filtered out if the reads had weak V/J assignments (E-value above 1e-6), no CDR3, stop codons, out-of-frame junctions, or ambiguous translated residues. V3J clonotypes were defined by identical inferred V gene, J gene, and CDR3 amino acid sequence. To compute the percentage overlap between repertoires, the number of shared unique clonotypes was divided by the size of the smaller repertoire. Richness of each repertoire was evaluated using RTK rarefaction, the Chao1 estimator, and Recon v2.1 estimates of unobserved clonotypes. For all TCRbeta clonotypes obtained by the gDNA method from a handful of donors, generation probabilities were computed with OLGA. Held by TCRdb, this immuneACCESS table contains in-frame sequences only and omits some clones. Under half of the omission traces to an unresolved V gene where checked; the cause of the rest is unknown. V, J and clone size derive from that table, while D and trimming were established from the DNA sequence. The sample table contains 1 million to 1.2 million clones; only one count was recorded for 77% of them. Approximately 0.9% of the sample is held by the ten biggest clonotypes.

V is shortened by 4 bases, J by 4 bases, and the region joining them spans 11 bases. For CDR1 and CDR2, the germline V gene lists MNHNS and SASEGT. CDR3 length: 13 amino acids, cysteine to phenylalanine. Only the CDR3 DNA is retained, 39 bases long and in frame from the first base. The paper as a whole reports these results and caveats: Pairwise subsampling indicated that sequencing depth was expected to affect the degree of clonotype sharing among donors. Sharing across a few donors was observed for roughly 5.4% of naive CD4, over 3% of naive CD8, 2% to 2.5% of memory CD4, and roughly 0.4% of memory CD8 clonotypes. Naive subsets generally had larger estimated clonotype richness than memory subsets did. Even with the large sequencing depth, rarefaction of the sorted-subset datasets indicated that sequencing was incomplete. Clonotypes shared by all four sorted-subset donors showed higher generation probabilities than non-shared clonotypes. Because the study included only a small number of donors, the genetic and exposure-history diversity represented was limited. Only blood was sampled, and tissue TCR repertoires likely differ from those in blood.

This receptor was obtained from a man aged 18 to 30 in good health. Some clones in this sample may be carry-over from other donors' samples. The sequencing sample was made of memory CD4+ T cells from PBMCs. In light of the paper, this sample's cell subset or site label describes: CD45RA-negative fraction. Rearrangement joined TRBV6-1 to TRBJ2-7; TRBD1 is possibly the D segment (6 matching bases). The nucleotide sequence is given as TGTGCCAGCAGTGTACACAGGGAATACGAGCAGTACTTC. Its amino acids are CASSVHREYEQYF.